The text below deals with one TCR beta chain. The sample is drawn from a study of shared clonotypes between healthy human individuals. Study background: Three CD4 naive, three CD4 memory, two CD8 naive and one CD8 memory plate were used per donor.

The CDR3 is 17 residues long. Trimming at V came to 6 bases and at J to 5 bases, leaving 14 bases not matched to a gene. The germline V gene has CDR1 MDHEN and CDR2 SYDVKM. Selected positively for CCR7 and CD45RO-negative, naive CD8 cells excluded terminally differentiated effector memory CD45RA+ cells. TCRdb's copy holds only in-frame clones and misses some; the assay was immunoSEQ multiplex PCR. The sample holds about 550,000 clones, roughly 95% seen once. This clonotype was sampled from a woman in her twenties or thirties in good health. Sequencing used naive CD8+ T cells sorted from blood. The V call is TRBV28, the J call TRBJ2-5, with TRBD1 identical over 11 bases. The CDR3 is CASSPFMRTGGWETQYF. DNA of the CDR3: TGTGCCAGCAGCCCATTCATGAGGACAGGGGGCTGGGAGACCCAGTACTTC.